This passage covers 23 T cell receptor beta chains from one sample sequenced in a study of cytomegalovirus exposure and HLA in healthy donors. The PCR made use of 60 Vbeta and 13 Jbeta primers. Repertoires were generated with immunoSEQ multiplex PCR, while TCRdb's copy carries only in-frame clones and drops some. Among approximately 170,000 clones listed, roughly three quarters were seen once. The specimen was PBMCs. The receptors were gathered from a woman aged 40 to 50 in good health and CMV-seropositive.

The chain uses TRBV7-2 and TRBJ2-7, with TRBD2 matching 13 bases. The V gene end was trimmed by 4 bases and the J gene end by 5 bases; junction bases not matched to a gene: 5. This CDR3 region has 15 residues. From germline, CDR1 is SGHTA and CDR2 FQGNSA. CDR3 loop: CASSSKLAGGHEQYF. In nucleotides, the CDR3 is TGTGCCAGCAGCTCGAAACTAGCGGGGGGGCACGAGCAGTACTTC.

The J gene is TRBJ1-2, the V gene TRBV7-2; TRBD1 matches 7 bases. V shed 6 bases and J 7 bases; nucleotides not matched to a gene: 14. Germline V gene data show CDR1 as SGHTA and CDR2 as FQGNSA. This CDR3 contains 15 residues. The CDR3 bases are TGTGCCAGCAGTTCACGTAAGGGGGCTTCCATTGGCTACACCTTC. This codes for CASSSRKGASIGYTF.

Remarks on this clone: A junction boundary mismatches the germline segment, possibly from a read error. The chain uses TRBV5-5 and TRBJ2-6; D might be TRBD1 (6 bases). The CDR3 runs to 15 residues. CDR1 is SGHKS and CDR2 is YYEKEE in the germline V gene (reference sequence). The CDR3 spells CASTPSGAGANGLTF. The CDR3 DNA reads as TGTGCCAGCACCCCCTCAGGGGCTGGGGCCAACGGCCTGACTTTC.

The chain joins TRBV9 to TRBJ1-4; weak D call: TRBD1 (6 bases). V was cut by 3 bases and J by 7 bases, with 13 bases left in between. Germline loops: CDR1 SGDLS, CDR2 YYNGEE. The CDR3 contains 14 residues. Here the CDR3 reads CASSAQGNLEKLFF. DNA of the CDR3: TGTGCCAGCAGCGCTCAGGGGAACCTTGAAAAACTGTTTTTT.

The V call is TRBV9, the J call TRBJ1-4; 7 bases align to TRBD1. The CDR3 runs 15 residues. The V segment lost 4 bases and the J segment 4 bases; nucleotides outside the gene matches: 7. Germline V gene lookup returns CDR1 SGDLS and CDR2 YYNGEE. The CDR3 bases are TGTGCCAGCAGCCCCTCGGGACAGTTTAATGAAAAACTGTTTTTT. Protein product: CASSPSGQFNEKLFF.

J is TRBJ1-6 and V is TRBV6-6; 12 bases line up with TRBD1. Looked up from germline, CDR1 is MNHNY and CDR2 is SVGAGI (reference sequence). Unmatched junction bases numbered 8, after V lost 4 bases and J lost 13 bases. This CDR3 has 15 amino acids. CDR3 residues: CASSWGQGAPGPLHF. The DNA for the CDR3 is TGTGCCAGCAGTTGGGGACAGGGGGCGCCGGGGCCCCTCCACTTT.

This clone was counted a few times. The V and J genes are TRBV6-1 and TRBJ1-1, with a weak D call TRBD1 (6 bases). V was pared by 2 bases and J by 12 bases, with 13 bases between. From germline, CDR1 is MNHNS and CDR2 SASEGT. The CDR3 loop spans 12 amino acids. CDR3 sequence: CASSEISRGPFF. The CDR3 DNA sequence: TGTGCCAGCAGTGAAATTTCCAGGGGTCCTTTCTTT.

The genes are TRBV7-9 and TRBJ2-5; 7 bases fit TRBD1. The junction had 1 base not matched to a gene; V was cut back by 1 base and J by 2 bases. Germline CDR1 and CDR2: SEHNR and FQNEAQ (reference sequence). The CDR3 spans 14 residues. CDR3 region: CASSLGTGQETQYF. DNA of the CDR3: TGTGCCAGCAGCTTAGGGACAGGACAAGAGACCCAGTACTTC.

This clone was recorded only once. The V and J genes are TRBV4-1 and TRBJ1-2; 8 bases fit TRBD1. Germline V gene lookup returns CDR1 MGHRA and CDR2 YSYEKL. The CDR3 runs 15 residues. With V trimmed by 1 base and J by 0 bases, 1 base remained unmatched. The CDR3 loop is CASSQGDRTNYGYTF. CDR3 bases: TGCGCCAGCAGCCAAGGGGACAGGACTAACTATGGCTACACCTTC.

This chain joins TRBV5-1 and TRBJ2-3; 10 bases match TRBD1. CDR3 length equals 17 residues. V dropped 0 bases and J dropped 6; count of bases not matched to a gene: 10. Per the germline V gene, CDR1 is SGHRS and CDR2 is YFSETQ. CDR3 protein: CASSLVLSGTGADTQYF. The CDR3 DNA sequence: TGCGCCAGCAGCTTGGTACTCTCCGGGACAGGGGCCGATACGCAGTATTTT.

The J gene is TRBJ2-5, the V gene TRBV5-1; D is perhaps TRBD2 (6 bases). V shed 0 bases and J shed 4 bases, with 16 bases lying between them. Germline V gene sequence: CDR1 SGHRS, CDR2 YFSETQ. The CDR3 sequence is 16 residues long. The chain's CDR3 is CASSLVGGERTETQYF. CDR3 bases: TGCGCCAGCAGCTTGGTAGGCGGGGAGCGGACAGAGACCCAGTACTTC.

V is TRBV30 and J is TRBJ2-2; no clear D gene. Germline V gene lookup returns CDR1 GTSNPN and CDR2 SVGIG (reference sequence). The CDR3 extends over 13 amino acids. Trimming removed 0 bases at V and 6 bases at J, with 8 bases between. DNA for the CDR3: TGTGCCTGGAGTGTTATTTTATCCGGGGAGCTGTTTTTT. Amino acid sequence: CAWSVILSGELFF.

This sequence joins TRBV10-3 and TRBJ1-2; D is unresolved. Between the trimmed V and J ends, which lost 3 bases and 4 bases, there was a span of 6 bases. The CDR3 runs to 12 residues. Per germline, CDR1 ENHRY and CDR2 SYGVKD. The CDR3 DNA reads TGTGCCATCAGTGACGAACTCTATGGCTACACCTTC. This sequence encodes CAISDELYGYTF.

CDR3 protein: CASSQSSANYGYTF. For the CDR3, the DNA is TGTGCCAGCAGCCAATCATCAGCTAACTATGGCTACACCTTC. The chain uses TRBV16 and TRBJ1-2; D not resolved. The CDR3 extends over 14 amino acids. The V gene's germline CDR1 is KGHSY and CDR2 FQNENV. The V end was cut by 0 bases, the J end by 0 bases, with 5 bases between.

The chain recombines TRBV19 with TRBJ1-1; D is undetermined. V shed 3 bases and J shed 7 bases, with 12 bases lying between them. The CDR3 has 13 residues. Germline V gene data show CDR1 as LNHDA and CDR2 as SQIVND (reference sequence). The CDR3 loop reads CASSISRGGEAFF. The CDR3 DNA reads as TGTGCCAGTAGTATTAGTCGGGGTGGTGAAGCTTTCTTT.

The chain has TRBV5-5 and TRBJ1-3; no clear D. V was pared by 3 bases and J by 6 bases, with 16 bases between. CDR3 size: 15 residues. Germline assignment: CDR1 SGHKS and CDR2 YYEKEE (reference sequence). In DNA, the CDR3 is TGTGCCAGCAGCTCAGTGACGACGGGAGAAAACACCATATATTTT. Its translation: CASSSVTTGENTIYF.

The chain employs TRBV6-1 and TRBJ2-1; the D gene is possibly TRBD2 (5 bases). The germline V and J ends were trimmed by 5 bases and 1 base, with 9 bases remaining between them. The CDR3 is made up of 14 amino acids. Germline V gene data show CDR1 as MNHNS and CDR2 as SASEGT. As DNA, the CDR3 is TGTGCCAGCAGTTTTCGGGGATCCTACAATGAGCAGTTCTTC. Encoded protein: CASSFRGSYNEQFF.

This chain uses TRBV5-8 with TRBJ1-2; 9 bases line up with TRBD1. This CDR3 has 16 amino acids. The germline V gene has CDR1 SGHTS and CDR2 YDEGEE. Trimming removed 1 base from V and 6 bases from J; junction bases left unmatched: 10. The DNA for the CDR3 is TGTGCCAGCAGCTTGACAGGGGGCCCGACGGCGCATGGCTACACCTTC. It encodes CASSLTGGPTAHGYTF.

Only a few counts were recorded for this clone. The gene calls are TRBV27 and TRBJ1-2, with D perhaps TRBD1 (6 bases). The CDR3 is made up of 14 amino acids. The V gene's germline CDR1 is MNHEY and CDR2 SMNVEV (reference sequence). Trimming shortened V by 3 bases and J by 5 bases, and 13 bases separated the two germline ends. CDR3 in amino acids: CASSLDRWTYGYTF. The CDR3, as DNA: TGTGCCAGCAGTTTGGACAGATGGACTTATGGCTACACCTTC.

The V and J genes are TRBV30 and TRBJ1-6, with D unclear. This CDR3 region has 14 residues. Trimming took off 0 bases at V and 3 bases at J, with 6 bases between the two ends. CDR1 and CDR2 (germline): GTSNPN, SVGIG (reference sequence). The CDR3 region is CAWSVGDYNSPLHF. In DNA form, the CDR3 reads TGTGCCTGGAGTGTCGGGGACTATAATTCACCCCTCCACTTT. The full variable domain, its missing parts supplied by reference TRBV30 and TRBJ1-6, is SQTIHQWPATLVQPVGSPLSLECTVEGTSNPNLYWYRQAAGRGLQLLFYSVGIGQISSEVPQNLSASRPQDRQFILSSKKLLLSDSGFYLCAWSVGDYNSPLHFGNGTRLTVT.

A word on this clone: This sample includes further DNA sequences coding for the same CDR3. This chain uses TRBV6-6 with TRBJ1-5; possible D gene TRBD1, 5 bases. Germline CDR1 is MNHNY and CDR2 is SVGAGI (reference sequence). The CDR3 is 16 residues long. Trimming cost V 5 bases and J 6 bases, with 20 bases left between them. The CDR3, as DNA: TGTGCCAGCAGTCCGCACCTCGACAGTCCCAGTCAGCCCCAGCATTTT. Its protein product is CASSPHLDSPSQPQHF.

This chain joins TRBV13 and TRBJ2-6; TRBD1 aligns across 9 bases. The germline V gene encodes CDR1 PRHDT and CDR2 FYEKMQ (reference sequence). Unmatched junction bases numbered 11, after V lost 0 bases and J lost 2 bases. The CDR3 has 20 amino acids. The CDR3 region is CASSLGLQGATLPGANVLTF. The CDR3 DNA reads TGTGCCAGCAGCTTAGGACTACAGGGGGCGACCCTCCCTGGGGCCAACGTCCTGACTTTC.

The chain recombines TRBV19 with TRBJ2-1; 8 positions agree with TRBD2. Trimming cost V 6 bases and J 3 bases; bases outside gene matches: 13. CDR3 length equals 17 residues. CDR1 LNHDA and CDR2 SQIVND come from the germline V gene (reference sequence). The DNA of the CDR3 is TGTGCCAGTAGCCCCTGGGGTAGCGGGGAGAACTACAATGAGCAGTTCTTC. Translating it yields CASSPWGSGENYNEQFF.